The next 15 T cell receptor beta chains were all read from a single sample in a study of T cells after yellow fever vaccination. MiXCR, applied by TCRdb to the 5' RACE reads, yields one record per CDR3 protein. The data contain some 350,000 distinct CDR3 sequences, 4.1% of them singletons. Sequenced material: PBMCs, taken 5 days after the yellow fever booster vaccination. The receptors were gathered from a man younger than 35 who received the YFV17D yellow fever vaccine.

This clonotype was counted at least ten times. The rearrangement links TRBV7-2 to TRBJ1-1; weak D call: TRBD1 (6 bases). Germline lookup yields CDR1 SGHTA and CDR2 FQGNSA. Trimming removed 5 bases from V and 4 bases from J, with 14 bases in between. This CDR3 is built from 14 residues. This chain's CDR3 is CASSPDRWGTEAFF. CDR3 coding DNA: TGTGCCAGCAGCCCAGACAGGTGGGGCACTGAAGCTTTCTTT. Supplemented by reference TRBV7-2 and TRBJ1-1, the full variable domain reads GAGVSQSPSNKVTEKGKDVELRCDPISGHTALYWYRQSLGQGLEFLIYFQGNSAPDKSGLPSDRFSAERTGGSVSTLTIQRTQQEDSAVYLCASSPDRWGTEAFFGQGTRLTVV.

The chain links TRBV29-1 to TRBJ1-2, with a weak D call TRBD1 (6 bases). Germline CDR1 and CDR2: SQVTM and ANQGSEA. The V and J ends lost 3 bases and 4 bases respectively, with 6 bases between them. The CDR3 has 11 residues. The CDR3 spells CSVDRGYGYTF. The CDR3 nucleotides read TGCAGCGTTGACAGGGGCTATGGCTACACCTTC.

This clonotype has only a few counts. J is TRBJ2-7 and V is TRBV19; 8 bases align to TRBD2. The germline CDR1 and CDR2 sequences are LNHDA and SQIVND (reference sequence). The J segment lost 6 bases and the V segment lost 0 bases, leaving 7 bases of the junction unmatched. This CDR3 is built from 15 residues. This chain's CDR3 is CASSIDVGTRSEQYF. The CDR3 nucleotides are TGTGCCAGTAGTATAGATGTCGGGACTAGGAGCGAGCAGTACTTC.

Many counts were recorded for this clonotype. The chain joins TRBV7-2 to TRBJ1-6, with D tentatively TRBD1 (5 bases). Trimming left V 2 bases short and J 5 bases short, with 13 bases between. The CDR3 contains 16 residues. Germline assignment: CDR1 SGHTA and CDR2 FQGNSA. The chain's CDR3 is CASSLLGGRDNSPLHF. The DNA for the CDR3 is TGTGCCAGCAGCTTACTTGGGGGACGGGATAATTCACCCCTCCACTTT.

There are a few counts of this clonotype. The genes are TRBV24-1 and TRBJ2-1; 7 bases match TRBD2. V gave up 3 bases and J gave up 9 bases; unmatched junction bases: 13. The V gene's germline CDR1 is KGHDR and CDR2 SFDVKD. The CDR3 extends over 16 amino acids. As DNA, the CDR3 is TGTGCCACCAGTGATGCCGGGACTACGGTATCGGGTGAGCAGTTCTTC. Amino acids: CATSDAGTTVSGEQFF.

This chain joins TRBV29-1 and TRBJ1-1, with D possibly TRBD1 on 5 matching bases. The CDR3 is 12 amino acids. Germline V lookup: CDR1 SQVTM, CDR2 ANQGSEA. V was pared by 5 bases and J by 2 bases, with 9 bases between. This CDR3 is CSVSTGNTEAFF. The CDR3 DNA sequence: TGCAGCGTTTCTACAGGAAACACTGAAGCTTTCTTT.

This clonotype has at least ten counts. The genes are TRBV6-5 and TRBJ1-2, with D perhaps TRBD1 (5 bases). CDR3 length equals 14 residues. V was clipped by 2 bases and J by 2 bases, with 9 bases between them. Germline V CDR1 and CDR2: MNHEY, SVGAGI. CDR3 nucleotides: TGTGCCAGCAGTTACATGGCAGGGAACTATGGCTACACCTTC. Translation gives CASSYMAGNYGYTF.

The chain employs TRBV9 and TRBJ2-2, with unresolved D. Trimming took off 2 bases at V and 7 bases at J, with 6 bases between the two ends. CDR1 is SGDLS, CDR2 YYNGEE, per germline. The CDR3 length is 12 residues. The CDR3 DNA follows: TGTGCCAGCAGCGTCTCAGACGGGGAGCTGTTTTTT. Translating gives CASSVSDGELFF.

This clonotype was counted many times. This chain connects TRBV7-9 to TRBJ1-1, with D perhaps TRBD1 (5 bases). V dropped 5 bases and J dropped 2 bases, with 18 bases sitting between them. The CDR3 has 16 amino acids. Germline CDR1 SEHNR, CDR2 FQNEAQ (reference sequence). CDR3 DNA sequence: TGTGCCAGCAGCCGCCGGAGGAGGACAAGCAACACTGAAGCTTTCTTT. It translates to CASSRRRRTSNTEAFF. The whole variable domain, remainder taken from reference TRBV7-9 and TRBJ1-1, is DTGVSQNPRHKITKRGQNVTFRCDPISEHNRLYWYRQTLGQGPEFLTYFQNEAQLEKSRLLSDRFSAERPKGSFSTLEIQRTEQGDSAMYLCASSRRRRTSNTEAFFGQGTRLTVV.

This clonotype showed up many times. The rearrangement uses TRBV24-1 and TRBJ2-3; weak D call: TRBD1 (6 bases). The CDR3 runs 16 residues. In germline, CDR1 is KGHDR, CDR2 SFDVKD. Trimming took off 4 bases at V and 2 bases at J, with 15 bases between the two ends. This chain's CDR3 is CATSESTGSVTDTQYF. CDR3 DNA: TGTGCCACCAGTGAAAGTACAGGGTCAGTCACAGATACGCAGTATTTT.

The chain employs TRBV24-1 and TRBJ2-3; D gene unclear. The germline gives CDR1 KGHDR, CDR2 SFDVKD. Trimming removed 3 bases from V and 1 base from J, with 7 bases in between. CDR3 length: 14 residues. The CDR3 region is CATSDPRGTDTQYF. CDR3 nucleotide sequence: TGTGCCACCAGTGATCCGAGAGGCACAGATACGCAGTATTTT.

The V gene is TRBV20-1, the J gene TRBJ1-2; D may be TRBD1 (5 bases). V dropped 4 bases and J dropped 4 bases, with 16 bases sitting between them. Per the germline V gene, CDR1 is DFQATT and CDR2 is SNEGSKA (reference sequence). This CDR3 has 14 residues. The CDR3: CSAILRRDGYGYTF. The CDR3 DNA reads TGCAGTGCTATCCTCCGCAGGGACGGCTATGGCTACACCTTC.

This clonotype appeared many times. CDR3: CASSLASGGQNTGELFF. In nucleotides, the CDR3 is TGCGCCAGCAGCTTGGCTAGCGGGGGACAGAACACCGGGGAGCTGTTTTTT. J is TRBJ2-2 and V is TRBV5-1; 10 bases fit TRBD2. Trimming removed 0 bases from V and 1 base from J; junction bases left unmatched: 3. Germline values: CDR1 SGHRS, CDR2 YFSETQ. The CDR3 extends over 17 amino acids.

This clonotype has just a few counts. The chain is built from TRBV5-5 and TRBJ2-1; 10 bases align to TRBD2. CDR3 size: 17 residues. J was trimmed by 4 bases and V by 0 bases; bases with no gene match: 7. The germline V gene encodes CDR1 SGHKS and CDR2 YYEKEE (reference sequence). CDR3 protein: CASSLAAGGTYYNEQFF. DNA of the CDR3: TGTGCCAGCAGCTTGGCAGCGGGGGGGACATATTACAATGAGCAGTTCTTC.

The chain carries TRBV6-1 and TRBJ2-6; TRBD1 or TRBD2 may be the D gene (6 bases each). CDR1 and CDR2 from the germline V gene are MNHNS and SASEGT. This CDR3 is 17 amino acids long. V gave up 4 bases and J gave up 0 bases, with 13 bases separating them. DNA of the CDR3: TGTGCCAGCAGTGGTGGGGGGCACTTCTCTGGGGCCAACGTCCTGACTTTC. Encoded protein: CASSGGGHFSGANVLTF.